The 22 T cell receptor beta chains below were found in one sample sequenced in a study of T cell changes during pregnancy in multiple sclerosis. The protocol was immunoSEQ multiplex PCR, while the TCRdb copy is restricted to in-frame clones and leaves out a portion. The table lists over 70,000 clones, approximately 92% of them singletons. This specimen consisted of peripheral blood, obtained in the first trimester of pregnancy. These receptors came from a female donor with multiple sclerosis, enrolled in a pregnancy study.

This chain links TRBV2 with TRBJ2-5; 7 bases agree with TRBD1. Germline loops: CDR1 SNHLY, CDR2 FYNNEI. V shed 6 bases and J 5 bases; nucleotides not matched to a gene: 6. The CDR3 spans 13 residues. The CDR3 sequence: CASSPTGRETQYF. CDR3 sequence (DNA): TGTGCCAGCAGCCCGACAGGGCGGGAGACCCAGTACTTC. The full variable domain, rest sourced from reference TRBV2 and TRBJ2-5, is EPEVTQTPSHQVTQMGQEVILRCVPISNHLYFYWYRQILGQKVEFLVSFYNNEISEKSEIFDDQFSVERPDGSNFTLKIRSTKLEDSAMYFCASSPTGRETQYFGPGTRLLVL.

To note about this clone: Its ends do not fully match the called genes, so a read error is possible. This chain joins TRBV7-9 and TRBJ2-1; 10 bases match TRBD2. The V gene's germline CDR1 is SEHNR and CDR2 FQNEAQ (reference sequence). The CDR3 extends over 14 amino acids. As DNA, the CDR3 is TGTGCCAGCAGCTTCTCGGGGGAGCGGGGGGGCGGGGTCTTC. Its translation is CASSFSGERGGGVF.

V is TRBV6-6 and J is TRBJ1-2; the match to TRBD1 covers 7 bases. This CDR3 is built from 12 residues. Germline V gives CDR1 MNHNY, CDR2 SVGAGI (reference sequence). J lost 11 bases, V lost 2 bases, and 5 bases had no gene match. The CDR3 here is CASSYGTADYTF. The CDR3 DNA reads TGTGCCAGCAGTTACGGGACAGCCGATTACACCTTC.

The CDR3 nucleotides are TGCGCCAGCAGCTTTTCGACAGCAAGGAATGAGCAGTTCTTC. This gives the protein CASSFSTARNEQFF. The chain has TRBV5-1 and TRBJ2-1; weak D call: TRBD1 (5 bases). Deletions cut 2 bases from V and 7 bases from J, with 13 bases between. CDR3 length: 14 amino acids. Germline V gene data show CDR1 as SGHRS and CDR2 as YFSETQ.

The V and J genes are TRBV7-9 and TRBJ2-5; 8 nucleotides agree with TRBD2. Germline values: CDR1 SEHNR, CDR2 FQNEAQ (reference sequence). The CDR3 extends over 15 amino acids. V lost 3 bases, J lost 1 base, and 4 bases stayed unmatched. The CDR3 nucleotides are TGTGCCAGCAGCTTCACGAGCGGGGGCCAAGAGACCCAGTACTTC. Protein product: CASSFTSGGQETQYF.

This chain uses TRBV13 with TRBJ1-3; 9 bases fit TRBD1. CDR3 length equals 17 residues. The V and J ends lost 6 bases and 4 bases, in that order; junction bases with no gene match: 13. Germline V gene sequence: CDR1 PRHDT, CDR2 FYEKMQ (reference sequence). The chain's CDR3 is CASSSLRDRAPGNTIYF. The CDR3 DNA is TGTGCCAGCAGTTCGCTTCGGGACAGGGCGCCCGGAAACACCATATATTTT.

This clone was detected only once. V is TRBV2 and J is TRBJ1-5; a weak D match, TRBD1 (6 bases). V lost 6 bases and J lost 8, with 14 bases in between. The V gene's germline CDR1 is SNHLY and CDR2 FYNNEI. The CDR3 totals 13 residues. As DNA, the CDR3 is TGTGCCAGCAGGACCAGGGGTGGGGAGCCCCAGCATTTT. This codes for CASRTRGGEPQHF.

The rearrangement uses TRBV27 and TRBJ2-7, with D possibly TRBD1 on 6 matching bases. Germline values: CDR1 MNHEY, CDR2 SMNVEV (reference sequence). The CDR3 has 13 amino acids. V was cut by 3 bases and J by 2 bases, with 8 bases left in between. CDR3 residues: CASSFNRAYEQYF. For the CDR3, the DNA is TGTGCCAGCAGTTTTAACAGGGCCTACGAGCAGTACTTC.

This chain uses TRBV2 with TRBJ1-5, with D hard to call. CDR3 length: 13 residues. Trimming pared 3 bases from V and 1 base from J, leaving 4 bases between. The germline gives CDR1 SNHLY, CDR2 FYNNEI. DNA of the CDR3: TGTGCCAGCAGTGATCAGAGCAATCAGCCCCAGCATTTT. This codes for CASSDQSNQPQHF.

The count of this clone is one. The CDR3 loop reads CAISPGQGTINYGYTF. For the CDR3, the DNA is TGTGCCATCAGTCCGGGACAGGGGACAATAAACTATGGCTACACCTTC. The rearrangement links TRBV10-3 to TRBJ1-2, with 10 positions matching TRBD1. The CDR3 spans 16 residues. V lost 5 bases, J lost 2 bases, and 8 bases stayed unmatched. Germline CDR1 reads ENHRY; CDR2 reads SYGVKD.

The V and J genes are TRBV20-1 and TRBJ1-1; 7 nucleotides align to TRBD1. Germline-derived CDR1 and CDR2 are DFQATT and SNEGSKA (reference sequence). The CDR3 is made up of 11 amino acids. V lost 4 bases to trimming and J lost 11 bases; unmatched junction nucleotides: 7. CDR3 coding DNA: TGCAGTGCTATAGGGACAGAGGGGGCTTTCTTT. Encoded protein: CSAIGTEGAFF.

V and J are TRBV6-5 and TRBJ1-1, with 7 bases lining up with TRBD1. Germline loops: CDR1 MNHEY, CDR2 SVGAGI. There are 12 residues in the CDR3. Losses at the gene ends were 6 bases for V and 6 bases for J; bases not matched to a gene: 4. The CDR3 nucleotides are TGTGCCAGCAGAGTACAGGGGTCTGAAGCTTTCTTT. This codes for CASRVQGSEAFF.

The rearrangement joins TRBV7-9 to TRBJ1-3, with TRBD1 as a possible D gene (5 bases). Germline CDR1 reads SEHNR; CDR2 reads FQNEAQ (reference sequence). The length of the CDR3 is 12 residues. Trimming pared 5 bases from V and 7 bases from J, leaving 9 bases between. The CDR3: CASSRGLNTIYF. The DNA of the CDR3 is TGTGCCAGCAGCCGGGGACTCAACACCATATATTTT.

The chain employs TRBV6-5 and TRBJ1-1; D gene unclear. With 0 bases removed from V and 1 base from J, the gap between germline ends came to 9 bases. This CDR3 has 15 residues. CDR1 and CDR2 from the germline V gene are MNHEY and SVGAGI. Written as DNA, the CDR3 is TGTGCCAGCAGTTACTCGGGCCCAGCGAACACTGAAGCTTTCTTT. Translated, it gives CASSYSGPANTEAFF.

This chain uses TRBV7-9 with TRBJ2-1, with 9 bases fitting TRBD2. From germline, CDR1 is SEHNR and CDR2 FQNEAQ (reference sequence). The CDR3 contains 15 residues. V was pared by 5 bases and J by 8 bases, with 10 bases of the junction left unmatched. CDR3 DNA sequence: TGTGCCAGCAGCCCACTTGGCGGGGGGGGGCATGAGCAGTTCTTC. Translating gives CASSPLGGGGHEQFF.

This rearrangement joins TRBV5-4 to TRBJ2-5; 9 nucleotides align to TRBD1. The V and J ends lost 4 bases and 2 bases, in that order; junction bases with no gene match: 6. Germline V CDR1 and CDR2: SGHNT, YYREEE (reference sequence). CDR3 size: 15 residues. The CDR3 loop is CASSIRDREQETQYF. For the CDR3, the DNA is TGTGCCAGCAGCATACGGGACAGGGAGCAAGAGACCCAGTACTTC.

The CDR3 DNA reads as TGTGCCAGCAGCTTGGGTGACAGGGGGGATCAGCCCCAGCATTTT. Residues: CASSLGDRGDQPQHF. The chain joins TRBV5-8 to TRBJ1-5, with 9 bases matching TRBD1. Losses at the gene ends were 0 bases for V and 5 bases for J; bases not matched to a gene: 3. The CDR3 runs to 15 residues. Looked up from germline, CDR1 is SGHTS and CDR2 is YDEGEE.

This clone came up a few times. The chain is built from TRBV7-9 and TRBJ1-1; TRBD1 aligns across 11 bases. V lost 5 bases and J lost 6; bases outside the gene matches: 5. Per the germline V gene, CDR1 is SEHNR and CDR2 is FQNEAQ (reference sequence). CDR3 length equals 14 residues. The CDR3 reads CASSEDRGLSEAFF. The CDR3, as DNA: TGTGCCAGCAGCGAGGACAGGGGGCTTTCTGAAGCTTTCTTT.

J is TRBJ2-1 and V is TRBV2, with 7 positions matching TRBD1. The CDR3 is 15 residues long. V shed 4 bases and J 7 bases; nucleotides not matched to a gene: 10. Germline CDR1 and CDR2: SNHLY and FYNNEI. CDR3 bases: TGTGCCAGCAGTGGCGGAGACAGGGCCAGGAATGAGCAGTTCTTC. This encodes CASSGGDRARNEQFF.

The V gene is TRBV18, the J gene TRBJ1-5; weak D call: TRBD1 (5 bases). The germline CDR1 and CDR2 sequences are KGHSH and LQKENI. The CDR3 runs to 16 residues. Trimming cost V 2 bases and J 4 bases, with 15 bases left between them. The CDR3 DNA follows: TGTGCCAGCTCACCAAGTTTCAGGGAACCAAATCAGCCCCAGCATTTT. This gives the protein CASSPSFREPNQPQHF.

This clone has a handful of counts. V usage is TRBV5-1 and J usage is TRBJ2-7; a weak D match, TRBD2 (6 bases). CDR3 length equals 17 residues. Germline CDR1 and CDR2: SGHRS and YFSETQ. V gave up 1 base and J gave up 4 bases, with 21 bases separating them. The CDR3 region has the DNA TGCGCCAGCAGCTTGTTACCCCTCAAGGGCGGGGAATACGAGCAGTACTTC. It encodes CASSLLPLKGGEYEQYF.

J is TRBJ1-2 and V is TRBV19, with D perhaps TRBD1 (6 bases). V dropped 6 bases and J dropped 8 bases, with 19 bases sitting between them. Per germline, CDR1 LNHDA and CDR2 SQIVND (reference sequence). This CDR3 is 14 amino acids long. For the CDR3, the DNA is TGTGCCAGTAGACCGGGACATCAAGTCGAAGGCTACACCTTC. Its protein product is CASRPGHQVEGYTF.